These 15 T cell receptor beta chains were all obtained from the same sample, sequenced in a study of blood T cell repertoires in COVID-19. Clones were sequenced by immunoSEQ multiplex PCR, and TCRdb holds only the in-frame ones, with some missing. The sample lists 61,000 or so clones; approximately 79% were seen once. Sequences were obtained from peripheral blood. The receptor source for this set is a woman aged 65 to 85 with acute or convalescent COVID-19.

The gene calls are TRBV7-2 and TRBJ2-1; a weak D match, TRBD2 (6 bases). The CDR3 is 11 amino acids. In germline, CDR1 is SGHTA, CDR2 FQGNSA. Trimming took off 5 bases at V and 10 bases at J, with 9 bases between the two ends. CDR3 in amino acids: CASSLTSEQFF. The DNA of the CDR3 is TGTGCCAGCAGCCTTACTAGCGAGCAGTTCTTC.

This rearrangement joins TRBV6-7 to TRBJ2-7, with 9 bases fitting TRBD2. TRBV6-7 is marked as an open reading frame, function uncertain. V shed 2 bases, J shed 3 bases, and the junction held 8 bases outside the gene matches. This CDR3 has 16 residues. This CDR3 reads CASSYVEQRGDYEQYF. The CDR3 nucleotides read TGTGCCAGCAGTTACGTAGAACAGCGGGGGGACTACGAGCAGTACTTC.

The rearrangement uses TRBV15 and TRBJ1-6; 9 positions agree with TRBD1. CDR1 and CDR2 (germline): LNHNV, YYDKDF (reference sequence). There are 17 residues in the CDR3. Unmatched junction bases numbered 10, after V lost 1 base and J lost 9 bases. Here the CDR3 reads CATSRGSGQGVVSPLHF. The CDR3 nucleotides are TGTGCCACCAGCAGAGGATCGGGACAGGGAGTGGTTTCACCCCTCCACTTT.

This chain connects TRBV9 to TRBJ2-1; TRBD1 aligns across 7 bases. With V trimmed by 7 bases and J by 6 bases, 13 bases remained unmatched. Germline V gene lookup returns CDR1 SGDLS and CDR2 YYNGEE. This CDR3 spans 15 amino acids. The CDR3 sequence is CASSQGVGGGNEQFF. In DNA, the CDR3 is TGTGCCAGCTCCCAGGGGGTAGGGGGTGGCAATGAGCAGTTCTTC. The full variable domain, rest sourced from reference TRBV9 and TRBJ2-1, is DSGVTQTPKHLITATGQRVTLRCSPRSGDLSVYWYQQSLDQGLQFLIQYYNGEERAKGNILERFSAQQFPDLHSELNLSSLELGDSALYFCASSQGVGGGNEQFFGPGTRLTVL.

The chain uses TRBV15 and TRBJ1-5, with 10 positions matching TRBD1. With 1 base clipped from V and 8 bases from J, the junction kept 5 bases outside the gene matches. Looked up from germline, CDR1 is LNHNV and CDR2 is YYDKDF (reference sequence). The CDR3 runs to 15 residues. In DNA form, the CDR3 reads TGTGCCACCAGCAGAGTTGAGGGACAGGGGAAGCCCCAGCATTTT. It is translated as CATSRVEGQGKPQHF.

The chain is built from TRBV5-1 and TRBJ1-1; D perhaps matches TRBD1 (5 bases). CDR3 length equals 13 residues. The germline gives CDR1 SGHRS, CDR2 YFSETQ. Trimming removed 7 bases from V and 7 bases from J, with 17 bases in between. The CDR3 protein is CASRLGGAGEAFF. CDR3 DNA sequence: TGCGCCAGCCGATTAGGAGGGGCCGGTGAAGCTTTCTTT.

This chain links TRBV30 with TRBJ2-2; D remains ambiguous. Germline V CDR1 and CDR2: GTSNPN, SVGIG (reference sequence). This CDR3 contains 13 residues. V gave up 4 bases and J gave up 1 base, with 7 bases separating them. The CDR3 loop reads CAWKPGNTGELFF. CDR3 nucleotide sequence: TGTGCCTGGAAGCCAGGGAACACCGGGGAGCTGTTTTTT.

The chain links TRBV21-1 to TRBJ2-7; TRBD2 reflects the table's D call only, with no check against the DNA. TRBV21-1 is noted as a pseudogene. The CDR3 is 14 residues long. CDR3 nucleotide sequence: TGTGCCAGCAGCTTACCGGGTCACTACTACGAGCAGTACTTC. It specifies CASSLPGHYYEQYF.

This chain links TRBV11-3 with TRBJ2-1, with TRBD1 matching over 7 bases. Unmatched junction bases numbered 5, after V lost 2 bases and J lost 4 bases. In germline, CDR1 is SGHNT, CDR2 YENEEA. The CDR3 runs to 15 residues. The CDR3 loop is CASSLMDRTYNEQFF. DNA for the CDR3: TGTGCCAGCAGCTTAATGGACAGGACTTACAATGAGCAGTTCTTC.

The chain joins TRBV28 to TRBJ2-7; tentative D call: TRBD2 (7 bases). With 8 bases removed from V and 1 base from J, the gap between germline ends came to 15 bases. From germline, CDR1 is MDHEN and CDR2 SYDVKM. The CDR3 runs to 14 residues. The CDR3 loop reads CASLDAGASYEQYF. CDR3 DNA sequence: TGTGCCAGCCTCGACGCGGGGGCTTCCTACGAGCAGTACTTC.

This chain joins TRBV11-3 and TRBJ1-2; D is undetermined. The CDR3 length is 13 residues. The V end lost 4 bases, the J end lost 2 bases, and 8 bases lay between the germline ends. Germline-derived CDR1 and CDR2 are SGHNT and YENEEA. The DNA of the CDR3 is TGTGCCAGCAGCTCCGGGGAAAACTATGGCTACACCTTC. Translation: CASSSGENYGYTF. The variable domain in full, completed from reference TRBV11-3 and TRBJ1-2, reads EAGVVQSPRYKIIEKKQPVAFWCNPISGHNTLYWYLQNLGQGPELLIRYENEEAVDDSQLPKDRFSAERLKGVDSTLKIQPAELGDSAVYLCASSSGENYGYTFGSGTRLTVV.

The J gene is TRBJ1-2, the V gene TRBV28; 12 bases match TRBD1. The CDR3 is 15 residues long. Germline V lookup: CDR1 MDHEN, CDR2 SYDVKM. V lost 5 bases, J lost 8 bases, and 9 bases stayed unmatched. CDR3 amino acids: CASSLHRDRGQGYTF. The CDR3 coding sequence is TGTGCCAGCAGTCTGCATAGGGACAGGGGGCAAGGCTACACCTTC.

The CDR3 bases are TGCGCCAGCAGCTCGGGGGGATCTGGAAACACCATATATTTT. Translating it yields CASSSGGSGNTIYF. This chain joins TRBV4-3 and TRBJ1-3, with D possibly being TRBD1 (5 bases). The V gene lost 5 bases and the J gene lost 1 base, with 9 bases spanning the gap. The CDR3 loop spans 14 amino acids. Germline CDR1 and CDR2: LGHNA and YSLEER.

The chain links TRBV2 to TRBJ2-3, with 9 bases identical to TRBD2. CDR3 length: 18 residues. CDR1 is SNHLY, CDR2 FYNNEI, per germline. J gave up 5 bases and V 2 bases, and 14 bases lay outside the gene matches. The CDR3 nucleotides are TGTGCCAGCAGTGAAACCCGAGTCGAGCGGGGGGTGAGAGATACGCAGTATTTT. Translating it yields CASSETRVERGVRDTQYF.

The chain links TRBV6-4 to TRBJ1-4; weak D call: TRBD1 (6 bases). In germline, CDR1 is MRHNA, CDR2 SNTAGT. This CDR3 is built from 13 residues. V was trimmed by 2 bases and J by 10 bases, leaving 11 bases between them. The CDR3 sequence: CASSDPGQRKLFF. The DNA of the CDR3 is TGTGCCAGCAGTGACCCAGGACAGCGAAAACTGTTTTTT.